This entry is about one T cell receptor (beta chain). Its antigen is unknown. A read error may produce the germline difference seen at one junction end. The data were taken from a study of PD-1 blockade in classical Hodgkin lymphoma. Study information: Administration of nivolumab to patients was at 3 mg/kg intravenously every 2 weeks. Study findings and constraints: Only CD4+ TCR diversity, not CD8+, had risen significantly by C4D1. Nothing has yet pinned down what causes the repertoire differences, possibly disease activity or prior therapy.

After autologous stem cell transplantation all patients relapsed, and prior brentuximab vedotin exposure differed between cohorts. Thawed PBMCs underwent magnetic negative selection to yield purified CD4+ T cells. The patients, who had relapsed/refractory classical Hodgkin lymphoma, achieved best responses of complete response, partial response or progressive disease. The CDR3 totals 12 residues. Germline V gene lookup returns CDR1 SGHTA and CDR2 FQGNSA. Sequencing was performed with immunoSEQ multiplex PCR; in TCRdb, only in-frame clones are kept and a portion is missing. The sample shows fewer than 8,000 clones, 80% of them seen only once.

This TCR was recovered from a human donor with classical Hodgkin lymphoma. The sequenced sample was CD4+ T cells from blood, obtained at baseline. The genes are TRBV7-2 and TRBJ1-2, with TRBD1 identical over 10 bases. The CDR3 here is CASSQPGQGIAF. The CDR3 nucleotides are TGTGCCAGCAGCCAACCGGGACAGGGGATCGCCTTC. Variable domain in full (rest from reference TRBV7-2 and TRBJ1-2): GAGVSQSPSNKVTEKGKDVELRCDPISGHTALYWYRQSLGQGLEFLIYFQGNSAPDKSGLPSDRFSAERTGGSVSTLTIQRTQQEDSAVYLCASSQPGQGIAFGSGTRLTVV.